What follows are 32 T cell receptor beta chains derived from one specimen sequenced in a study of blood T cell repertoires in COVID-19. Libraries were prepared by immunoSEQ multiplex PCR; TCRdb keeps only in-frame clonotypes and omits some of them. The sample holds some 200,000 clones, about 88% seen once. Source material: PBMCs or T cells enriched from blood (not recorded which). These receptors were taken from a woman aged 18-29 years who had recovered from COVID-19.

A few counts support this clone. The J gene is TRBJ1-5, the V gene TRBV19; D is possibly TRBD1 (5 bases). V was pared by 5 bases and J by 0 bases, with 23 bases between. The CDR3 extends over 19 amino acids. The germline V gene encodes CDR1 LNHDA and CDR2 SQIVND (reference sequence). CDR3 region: CASSDQLVPGLDSNQPQHF. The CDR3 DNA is TGTGCCAGTAGTGATCAACTTGTCCCGGGACTTGATAGCAATCAGCCCCAGCATTTT.

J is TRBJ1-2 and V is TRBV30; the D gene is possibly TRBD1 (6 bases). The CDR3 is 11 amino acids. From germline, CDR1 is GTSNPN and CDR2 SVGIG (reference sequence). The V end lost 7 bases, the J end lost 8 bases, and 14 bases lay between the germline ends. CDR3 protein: CAYSGTSGYTF. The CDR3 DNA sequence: TGTGCCTATTCCGGGACATCGGGCTACACCTTC.

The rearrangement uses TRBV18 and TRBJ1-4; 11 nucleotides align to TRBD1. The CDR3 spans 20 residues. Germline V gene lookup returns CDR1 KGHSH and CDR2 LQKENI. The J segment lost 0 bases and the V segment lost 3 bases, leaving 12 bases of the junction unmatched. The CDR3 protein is CASSPLGTGGVQATNEKLFF. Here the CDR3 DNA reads TGTGCCAGCTCACCGCTCGGGACAGGGGGAGTTCAGGCAACTAATGAAAAACTGTTTTTT.

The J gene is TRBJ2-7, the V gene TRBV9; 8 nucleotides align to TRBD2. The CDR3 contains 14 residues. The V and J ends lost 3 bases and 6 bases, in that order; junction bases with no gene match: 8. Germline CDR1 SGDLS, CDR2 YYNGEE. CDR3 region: CASSAAGANSEQYF. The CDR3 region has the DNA TGTGCCAGCAGCGCAGCGGGAGCGAACAGCGAGCAGTACTTC.

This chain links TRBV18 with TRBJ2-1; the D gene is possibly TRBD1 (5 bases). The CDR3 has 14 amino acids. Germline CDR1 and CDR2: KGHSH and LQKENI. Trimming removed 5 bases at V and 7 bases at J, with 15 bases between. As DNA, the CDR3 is TGTGCCAGCTCAGGACGGACAACGTATAATGAGCAGTTCTTC. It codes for CASSGRTTYNEQFF.

The CDR3 region is CASTFSGTGETGELFF. The DNA for the CDR3 is TGTGCCAGCACCTTTTCCGGGACAGGGGAAACCGGGGAGCTGTTTTTT. The chain uses TRBV3-1 (or the pseudogene TRBV3-2) and TRBJ2-2, with 10 bases matching TRBD1. V lost 7 bases and J lost 5; bases outside the gene matches: 10. The CDR3 spans 16 residues. Looked up from germline, CDR1 is LGHDT and CDR2 is YNNKEL (reference sequence).

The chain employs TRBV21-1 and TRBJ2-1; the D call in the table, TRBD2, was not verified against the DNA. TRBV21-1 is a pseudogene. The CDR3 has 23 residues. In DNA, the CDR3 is TGTGCCAGCAGTCCCGCCGTAGGGAAGCGGGAGAGGGGCCCCGGGGCCCAGCAGTTCTTACAGTTCTTC. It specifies CASSPAVGKRERGPGAQQFLQFF.

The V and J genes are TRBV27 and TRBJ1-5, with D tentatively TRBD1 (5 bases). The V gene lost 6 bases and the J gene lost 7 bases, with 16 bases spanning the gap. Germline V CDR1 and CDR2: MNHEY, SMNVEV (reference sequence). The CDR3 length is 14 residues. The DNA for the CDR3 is TGTGCCAGCAGACCATTGGGGGGAATGCAGCCCCAGCATTTT. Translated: CASRPLGGMQPQHF.

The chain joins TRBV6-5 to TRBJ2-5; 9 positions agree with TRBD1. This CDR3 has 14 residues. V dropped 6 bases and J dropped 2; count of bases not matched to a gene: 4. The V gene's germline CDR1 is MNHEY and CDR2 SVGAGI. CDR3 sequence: CASRGTGKQETQYF. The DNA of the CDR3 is TGTGCCAGCAGAGGGACAGGGAAGCAAGAGACCCAGTACTTC.

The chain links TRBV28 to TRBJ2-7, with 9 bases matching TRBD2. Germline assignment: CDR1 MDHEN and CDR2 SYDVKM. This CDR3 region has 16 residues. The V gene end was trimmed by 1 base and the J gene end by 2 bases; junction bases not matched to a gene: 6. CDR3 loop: CASSLFGLAPPYEQYF. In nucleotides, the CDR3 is TGTGCCAGCAGTTTATTTGGACTAGCGCCACCCTACGAGCAGTACTTC.

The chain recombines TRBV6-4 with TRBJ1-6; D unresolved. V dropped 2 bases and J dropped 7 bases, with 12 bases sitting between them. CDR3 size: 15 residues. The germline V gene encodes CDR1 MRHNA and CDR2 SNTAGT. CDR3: CASSDRTTGNSPLHF. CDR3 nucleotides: TGTGCCAGCAGTGACAGGACCACGGGAAATTCACCCCTCCACTTT.

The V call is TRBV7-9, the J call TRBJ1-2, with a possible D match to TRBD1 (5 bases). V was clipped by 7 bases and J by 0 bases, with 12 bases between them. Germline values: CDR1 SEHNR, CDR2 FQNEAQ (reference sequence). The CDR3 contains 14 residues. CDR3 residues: CASTAPGPNYGYTF. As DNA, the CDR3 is TGTGCCAGCACCGCACCAGGGCCTAACTATGGCTACACCTTC.

CDR3 DNA sequence: TGTGCCAGCAGTTTCCGGGGACTAGCCAAAAACATTCAGTACTTC. Protein sequence: CASSFRGLAKNIQYF. The chain recombines TRBV28 with TRBJ2-4; maybe TRBD2 (6 bases). Trimming pared 3 bases from V and 0 bases from J, leaving 9 bases between. Germline CDR1 reads MDHEN; CDR2 reads SYDVKM. This CDR3 spans 15 amino acids.

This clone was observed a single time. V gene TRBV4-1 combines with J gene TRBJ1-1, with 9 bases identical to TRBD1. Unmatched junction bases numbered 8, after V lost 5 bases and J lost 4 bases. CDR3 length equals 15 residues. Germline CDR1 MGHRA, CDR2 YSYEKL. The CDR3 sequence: CASSTHGTGSTEAFF. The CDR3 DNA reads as TGCGCCAGCAGCACGCACGGGACAGGGAGCACTGAAGCTTTCTTT.

In DNA form, the CDR3 reads TGTGCCAGCAGCCAGCGGGATGGAGAGACCCAGTACTTC. Its protein is CASSQRDGETQYF. This chain links TRBV13 with TRBJ2-5, with 7 bases matching TRBD2. The junction had 4 bases not matched to a gene; V was cut back by 5 bases and J by 4 bases. Per germline, CDR1 PRHDT and CDR2 FYEKMQ (reference sequence). CDR3 length: 13 amino acids.

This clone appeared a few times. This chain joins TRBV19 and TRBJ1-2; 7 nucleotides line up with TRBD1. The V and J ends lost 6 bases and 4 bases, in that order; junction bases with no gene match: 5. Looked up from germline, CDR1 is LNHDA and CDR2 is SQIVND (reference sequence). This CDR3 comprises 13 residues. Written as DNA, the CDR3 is TGTGCCAGTAGACGGGGACAGACCTATGGCTACACCTTC. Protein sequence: CASRRGQTYGYTF.

CDR3 nucleotides: TGTGCCAGCAGCGCCAACGGTAATGAGCAGTTCTTC. Encoded protein: CASSANGNEQFF. This sequence joins TRBV9 and TRBJ2-1; D remains ambiguous. V lost 3 bases and J lost 7, with 8 bases in between. CDR3 size: 12 residues. Looked up from germline, CDR1 is SGDLS and CDR2 is YYNGEE. The whole variable domain, remainder taken from reference TRBV9 and TRBJ2-1, is DSGVTQTPKHLITATGQRVTLRCSPRSGDLSVYWYQQSLDQGLQFLIQYYNGEERAKGNILERFSAQQFPDLHSELNLSSLELGDSALYFCASSANGNEQFFGPGTRLTVL.

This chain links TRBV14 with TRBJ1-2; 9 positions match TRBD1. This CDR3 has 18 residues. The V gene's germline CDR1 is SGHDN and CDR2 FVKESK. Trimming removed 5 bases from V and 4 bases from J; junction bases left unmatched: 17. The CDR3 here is CASSINRGHLASLYGYTF. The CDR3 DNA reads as TGTGCCAGCAGCATCAACAGGGGGCACTTGGCATCTCTCTATGGCTACACCTTC.

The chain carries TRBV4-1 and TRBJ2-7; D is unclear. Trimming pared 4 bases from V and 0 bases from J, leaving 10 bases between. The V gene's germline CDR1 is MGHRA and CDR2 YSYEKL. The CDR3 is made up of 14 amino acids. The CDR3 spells CASSRFEVSYEQYF. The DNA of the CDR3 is TGCGCCAGCAGCCGGTTTGAGGTCTCCTACGAGCAGTACTTC.

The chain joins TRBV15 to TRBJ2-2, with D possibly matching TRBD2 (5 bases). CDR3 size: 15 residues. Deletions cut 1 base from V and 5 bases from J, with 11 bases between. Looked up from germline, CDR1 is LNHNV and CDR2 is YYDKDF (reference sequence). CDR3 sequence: CATSRGTGLTGELFF. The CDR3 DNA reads TGTGCCACCAGCAGAGGGACTGGACTTACCGGGGAGCTGTTTTTT.

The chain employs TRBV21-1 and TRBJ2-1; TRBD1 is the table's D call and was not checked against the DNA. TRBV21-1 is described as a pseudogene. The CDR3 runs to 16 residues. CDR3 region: CASSKNWTGDYNEQFF. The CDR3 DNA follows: TGTGCCAGCAGCAAGAATTGGACAGGGGATTACAATGAGCAGTTCTTC.

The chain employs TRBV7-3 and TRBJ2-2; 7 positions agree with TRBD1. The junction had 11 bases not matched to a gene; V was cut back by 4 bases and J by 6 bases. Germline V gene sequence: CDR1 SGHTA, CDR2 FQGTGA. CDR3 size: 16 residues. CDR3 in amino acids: CASSSHSGGVAGELFF. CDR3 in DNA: TGTGCCAGCAGCTCCCACTCAGGGGGAGTGGCCGGGGAGCTGTTTTTT.

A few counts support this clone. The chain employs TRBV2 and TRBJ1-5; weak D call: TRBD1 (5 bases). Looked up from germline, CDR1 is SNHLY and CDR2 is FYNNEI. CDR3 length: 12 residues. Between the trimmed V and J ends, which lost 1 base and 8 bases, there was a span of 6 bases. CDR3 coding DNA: TGTGCCAGCAGTGAAGAAGGGGAGCCCCAGCATTTT. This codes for CASSEEGEPQHF. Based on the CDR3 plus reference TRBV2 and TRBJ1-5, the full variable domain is EPEVTQTPSHQVTQMGQEVILRCVPISNHLYFYWYRQILGQKVEFLVSFYNNEISEKSEIFDDQFSVERPDGSNFTLKIRSTKLEDSAMYFCASSEEGEPQHFGDGTRLSIL.

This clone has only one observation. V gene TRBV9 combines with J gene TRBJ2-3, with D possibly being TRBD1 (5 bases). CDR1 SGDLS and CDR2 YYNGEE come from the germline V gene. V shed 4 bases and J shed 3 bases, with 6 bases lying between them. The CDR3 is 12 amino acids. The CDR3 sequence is CASSSGTDTQYF. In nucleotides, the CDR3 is TGTGCCAGCAGCTCAGGGACAGATACGCAGTATTTT. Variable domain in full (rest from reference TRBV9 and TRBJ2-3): DSGVTQTPKHLITATGQRVTLRCSPRSGDLSVYWYQQSLDQGLQFLIQYYNGEERAKGNILERFSAQQFPDLHSELNLSSLELGDSALYFCASSSGTDTQYFGPGTRLTVL.

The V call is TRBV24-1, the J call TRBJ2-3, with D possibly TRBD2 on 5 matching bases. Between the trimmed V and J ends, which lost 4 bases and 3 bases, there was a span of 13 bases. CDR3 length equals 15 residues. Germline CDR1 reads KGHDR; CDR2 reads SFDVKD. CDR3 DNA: TGTGCCACCAGTGACCCCGGAGAGCGGACAGATACGCAGTATTTT. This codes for CATSDPGERTDTQYF.

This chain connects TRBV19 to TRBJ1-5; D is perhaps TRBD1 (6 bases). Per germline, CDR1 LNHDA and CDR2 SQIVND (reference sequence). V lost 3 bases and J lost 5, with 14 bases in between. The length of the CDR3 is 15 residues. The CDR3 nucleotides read TGTGCCAGTAGTATCAGGGGCTCGGCGGATCAGCCCCAGCATTTT. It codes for CASSIRGSADQPQHF.

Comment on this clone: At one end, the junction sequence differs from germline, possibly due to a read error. CDR3 residues: CASGFLLTLSLTEELFF. CDR3 nucleotides: TGTGCTAGTGGTTTCTTATTGACTCTGTCCCTTACCGAGGAGCTGTTTTTT. This chain uses TRBV12-5 with TRBJ2-2, with D hard to call. The CDR3 extends over 17 amino acids. CDR1 is LGHNT, CDR2 FRNRAP, per germline.

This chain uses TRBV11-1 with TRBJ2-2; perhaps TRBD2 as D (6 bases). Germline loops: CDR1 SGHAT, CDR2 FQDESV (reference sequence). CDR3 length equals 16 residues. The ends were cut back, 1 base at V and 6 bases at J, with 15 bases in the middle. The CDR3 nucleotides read TGTGCCAGCAGCTTAGAGTGGGGAGGTGCGGCCGGGGAGCTGTTTTTT. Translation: CASSLEWGGAAGELFF.

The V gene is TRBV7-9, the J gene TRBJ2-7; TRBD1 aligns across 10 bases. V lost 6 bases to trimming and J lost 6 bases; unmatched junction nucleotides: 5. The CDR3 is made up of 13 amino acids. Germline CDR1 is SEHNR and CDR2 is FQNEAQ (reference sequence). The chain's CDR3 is CASRGTGAREQYF. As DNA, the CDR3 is TGTGCCAGCAGGGGGACAGGGGCTCGCGAGCAGTACTTC.

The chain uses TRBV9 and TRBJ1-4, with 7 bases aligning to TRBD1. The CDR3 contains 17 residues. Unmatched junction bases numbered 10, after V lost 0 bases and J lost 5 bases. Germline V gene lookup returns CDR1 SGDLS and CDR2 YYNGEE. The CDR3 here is CASSVEGGQSENEKLFF. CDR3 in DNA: TGTGCCAGCAGCGTAGAGGGGGGACAGTCCGAAAATGAAAAACTGTTTTTT.

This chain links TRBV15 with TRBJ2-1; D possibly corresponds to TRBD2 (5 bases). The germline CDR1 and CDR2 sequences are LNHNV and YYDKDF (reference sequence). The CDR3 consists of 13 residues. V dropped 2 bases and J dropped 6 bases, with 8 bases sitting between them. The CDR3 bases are TGTGCCACCAGCAGACTAGCCATCAATGAGCAGTTCTTC. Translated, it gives CATSRLAINEQFF.

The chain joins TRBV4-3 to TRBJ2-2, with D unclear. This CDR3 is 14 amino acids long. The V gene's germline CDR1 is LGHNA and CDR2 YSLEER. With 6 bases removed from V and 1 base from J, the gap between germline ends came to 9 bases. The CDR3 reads CASSLRQNTGELFF. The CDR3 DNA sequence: TGCGCCAGCAGTTTGAGGCAGAACACCGGGGAGCTGTTTTTT.